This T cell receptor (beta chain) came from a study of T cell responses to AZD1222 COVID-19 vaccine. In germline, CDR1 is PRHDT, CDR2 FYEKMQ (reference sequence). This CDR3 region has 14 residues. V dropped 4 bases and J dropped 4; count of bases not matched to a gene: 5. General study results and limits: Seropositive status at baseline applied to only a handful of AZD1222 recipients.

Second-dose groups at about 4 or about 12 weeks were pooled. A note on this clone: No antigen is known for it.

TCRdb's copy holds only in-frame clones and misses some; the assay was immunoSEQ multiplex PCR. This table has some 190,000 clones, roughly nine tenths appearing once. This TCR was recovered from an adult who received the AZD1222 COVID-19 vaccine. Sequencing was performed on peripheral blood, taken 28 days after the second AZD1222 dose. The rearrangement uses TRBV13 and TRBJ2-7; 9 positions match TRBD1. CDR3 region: CASSSDRGWYEQYF. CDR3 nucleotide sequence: TGTGCCAGCAGCTCGGACAGGGGATGGTACGAGCAGTACTTC.